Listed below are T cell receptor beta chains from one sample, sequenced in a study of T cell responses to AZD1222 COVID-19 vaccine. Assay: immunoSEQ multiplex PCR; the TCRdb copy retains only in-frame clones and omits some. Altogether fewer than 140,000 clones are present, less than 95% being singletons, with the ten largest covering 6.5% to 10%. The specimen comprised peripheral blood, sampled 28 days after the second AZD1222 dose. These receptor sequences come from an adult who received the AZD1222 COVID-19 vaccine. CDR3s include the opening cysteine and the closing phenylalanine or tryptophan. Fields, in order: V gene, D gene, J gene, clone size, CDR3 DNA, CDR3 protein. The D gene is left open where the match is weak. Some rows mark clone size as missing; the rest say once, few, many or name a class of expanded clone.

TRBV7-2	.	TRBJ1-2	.	TGTGCCAGCAGCTTCGACGGCCTGATGGGATATGGCTACACCTTC	CASSFDGLMGYGYTF
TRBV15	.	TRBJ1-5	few	TGTGCCACCAGCAGAGAAGCGTTAAATCAGCCCCAGCATTTT	CATSREALNQPQHF
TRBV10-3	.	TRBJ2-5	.	TGTGCCATCACGACAGACCCCCAAGAGACCCAGTACTTC	CAITTDPQETQYF
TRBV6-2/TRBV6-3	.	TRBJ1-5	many	TGTGCCAGCAGTCCACAGGGAGGCAATCAGCCCCAGCATTTT	CASSPQGGNQPQHF
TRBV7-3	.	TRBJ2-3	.	TGTGCCAGCAGCTTGGGGGTCTCACCATCCACAGATACGCAGTATTTT	CASSLGVSPSTDTQYF
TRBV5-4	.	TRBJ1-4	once	TGTGCCCCGCCAGGTAATGAAAAACTGTTTTTT	CAPPGNEKLFF
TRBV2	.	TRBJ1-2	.	TGTGCCAGCAAGAGGCGAGCTAACTATGGCTACACCTTC	CASKRRANYGYTF
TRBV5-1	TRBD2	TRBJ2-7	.	TGCGCCAGCGCGGACGCTAGCGGGGACTACGAGCAGTACTTC	CASADASGDYEQYF
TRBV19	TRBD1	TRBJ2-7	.	TGTGCCACCAATTCCGGACAGGGCACCGACGAGCAGTACTTC	CATNSGQGTDEQYF
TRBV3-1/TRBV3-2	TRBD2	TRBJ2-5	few	TGTGCCAGTCGCCAGCGGGGGGGCCGAGAGACCCAGTACTTC	CASRQRGGRETQYF
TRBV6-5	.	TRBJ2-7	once	TGTGCCAGCAGTCGGGGCGCCCGACGGTACGAGCAGTACTTC	CASSRGARRYEQYF
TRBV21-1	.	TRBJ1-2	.	TGTGCCAGCATGAGACAGGGAACTAACTATGGCTACACCTTC	CASMRQGTNYGYTF
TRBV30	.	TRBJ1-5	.	TGTGCCTGGAGTATTTCAGGGACCGGTCAGCCCCAGCATTTT	CAWSISGTGQPQHF
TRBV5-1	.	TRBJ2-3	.	TGCGCCAGCAGCTTGGCCGGTGGTAGGGGCACAGATACGCAGTATTTT	CASSLAGGRGTDTQYF
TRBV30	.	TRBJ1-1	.	TGTGCCTGGAGTGGCGGGGCGGCTGAAGCTTTCTTT	CAWSGGAAEAFF
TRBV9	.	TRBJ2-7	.	TGTGCCTTCGGGACTCAGGAGCCCTACGAGCAGTACTTC	CAFGTQEPYEQYF
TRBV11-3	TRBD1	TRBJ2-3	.	TGTGCCAGCAGCTCGGGACAGGGGGCAGATACGCAGTATTTT	CASSSGQGADTQYF
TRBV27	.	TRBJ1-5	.	TGTGCCAGCCGCCCGGACCTCAGCAATCAGCCCCAGCATTTT	CASRPDLSNQPQHF
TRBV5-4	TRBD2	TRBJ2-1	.	TGTGCCAGCGGCCGGGGAGGGCTGGGTGAGCAGTTCTTC	CASGRGGLGEQFF
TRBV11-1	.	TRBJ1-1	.	TGTGCCAGCAGCTTAATGCTCGGGAACACTGAAGCTTTCTTT	CASSLMLGNTEAFF
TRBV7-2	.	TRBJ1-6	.	TGTGCCAGCAGCTTAACCCAAGATAATAAGGCCCTCCACTTT	CASSLTQDNKALHF
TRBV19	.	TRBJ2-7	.	TGTGCCAGTAGTATAGATTGGCAGTCCTACGAGCAGTACTTC	CASSIDWQSYEQYF
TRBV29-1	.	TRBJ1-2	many	TGCAGCGTTGAAGATACCCAGGGGAGGTACTATGGCTACACCTTC	CSVEDTQGRYYGYTF
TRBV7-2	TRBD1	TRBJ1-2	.	TGTGCCAGCAGCGACAGGGCGACTAACTATGGCTACACCTTC	CASSDRATNYGYTF
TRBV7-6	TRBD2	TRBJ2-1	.	TGTGCCAGCAGCTTGACTAGCGGGGGGCGGGCGGAGCAGTTCTTC	CASSLTSGGRAEQFF
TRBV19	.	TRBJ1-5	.	TGTGCCAGTACAGGGGTTACGAGCAATCAGCCCCAGCATTTT	CASTGVTSNQPQHF
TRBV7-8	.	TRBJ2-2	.	TGTGCCAGCACCCTAATCGGGACGGTGAACACCGGGGAGCTGTTTTTT	CASTLIGTVNTGELFF
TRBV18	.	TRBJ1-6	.	TGTGCCAGCTCATACCCCAATTCACCCCTCCACTTT	CASSYPNSPLHF
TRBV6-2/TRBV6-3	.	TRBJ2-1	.	TGTGCCAGCAGTTACTCGGGGCAGCCCTCCTACAATGAGCAGTTCTTC	CASSYSGQPSYNEQFF
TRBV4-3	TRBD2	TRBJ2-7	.	TGCGCCAGCAGCCCACTGATTAGCGGGGCCTACGAGCAGTACTTC	CASSPLISGAYEQYF
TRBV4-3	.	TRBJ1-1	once	TGCGCCAGCAGCCAGCAACCGGGAACTAACACTGAAGCTTTCTTT	CASSQQPGTNTEAFF
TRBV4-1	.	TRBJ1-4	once	TGCGCCAGCAGCCAAAATCGCATAAATGAAAAACTGTTTTTT	CASSQNRINEKLFF
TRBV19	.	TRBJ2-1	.	TGTGCCAGTAGTATAGTAGTTACATATGAGCAGTTCTTC	CASSIVVTYEQFF
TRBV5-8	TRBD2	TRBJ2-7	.	TGTGCCAGCAGCTTTAAGGATCGGGGGGTCTACGAGCAGTACTTC	CASSFKDRGVYEQYF
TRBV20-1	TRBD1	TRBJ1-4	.	TGCAGTGCTCCGAAGGACAGGTGGGTTTTT	CSAPKDRWVF
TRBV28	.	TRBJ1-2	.	TGTGCCAGCAGCTCCGGGGGGAGGGATAACTATGGCTACACCTTC	CASSSGGRDNYGYTF
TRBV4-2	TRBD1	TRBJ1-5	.	TGTGCCAGCAGCCGAGGGGGCCAGCCCCAGCATTTT	CASSRGGQPQHF
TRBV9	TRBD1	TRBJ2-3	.	TGTGCCAGCAGCGCACCGGGACAGGGGTATCCAGATACGCAGTATTTT	CASSAPGQGYPDTQYF
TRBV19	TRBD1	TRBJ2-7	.	TGTGCCAGTAGTACCTCGCGTGGACAGGGGATCTACGAGCAGTACTTC	CASSTSRGQGIYEQYF
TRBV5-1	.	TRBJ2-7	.	TGCGCCAGCAGCTTGGACGGCATTGGCTACGAGCAGTACTTC	CASSLDGIGYEQYF
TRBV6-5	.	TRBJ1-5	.	TGTGCCAGCAGTCTCGAGATGGGGGGGCAGCCCCAGCATTTT	CASSLEMGGQPQHF
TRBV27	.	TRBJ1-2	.	TGTGCCAGCAGTTTAAGTGGATGGGGAGATGGCTACACCTTC	CASSLSGWGDGYTF